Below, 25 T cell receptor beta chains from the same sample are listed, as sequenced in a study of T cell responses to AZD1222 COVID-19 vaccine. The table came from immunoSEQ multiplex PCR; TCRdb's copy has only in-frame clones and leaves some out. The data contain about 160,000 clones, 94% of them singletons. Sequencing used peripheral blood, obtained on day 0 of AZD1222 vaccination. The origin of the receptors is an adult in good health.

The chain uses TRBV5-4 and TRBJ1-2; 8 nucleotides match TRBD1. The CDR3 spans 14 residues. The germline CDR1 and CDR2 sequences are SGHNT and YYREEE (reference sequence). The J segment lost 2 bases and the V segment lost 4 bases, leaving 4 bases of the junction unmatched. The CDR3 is CASSGRTGNYGYTF. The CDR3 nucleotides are TGTGCCAGCAGCGGCAGGACAGGGAACTATGGCTACACCTTC.

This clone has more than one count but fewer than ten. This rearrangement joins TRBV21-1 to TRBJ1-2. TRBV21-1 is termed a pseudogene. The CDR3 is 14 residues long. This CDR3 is CASITIPGAYGYTF. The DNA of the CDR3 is TGTGCCAGCATCACGATTCCGGGGGCCTATGGCTACACCTTC.

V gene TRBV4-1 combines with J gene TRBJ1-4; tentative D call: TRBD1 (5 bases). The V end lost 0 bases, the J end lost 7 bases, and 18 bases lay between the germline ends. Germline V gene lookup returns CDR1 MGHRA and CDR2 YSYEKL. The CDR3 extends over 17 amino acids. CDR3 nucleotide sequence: TGCGCCAGCAGCCAAGACCGTCCAGGGTCGGGGGGTGAAAAACTGTTTTTT. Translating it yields CASSQDRPGSGGEKLFF.

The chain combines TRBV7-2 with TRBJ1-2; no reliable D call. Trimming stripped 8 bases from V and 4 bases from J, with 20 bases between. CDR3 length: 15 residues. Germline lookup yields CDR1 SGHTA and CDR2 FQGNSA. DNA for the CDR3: TGTGCCAGCCGATCCGCTGGGCGGGGTCTCTATGGCTACACCTTC. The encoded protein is CASRSAGRGLYGYTF.

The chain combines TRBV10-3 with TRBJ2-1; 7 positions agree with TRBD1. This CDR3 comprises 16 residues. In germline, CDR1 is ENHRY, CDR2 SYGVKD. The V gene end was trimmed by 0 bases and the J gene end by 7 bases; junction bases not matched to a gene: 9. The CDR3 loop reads CAISESEGAFPNEQFF. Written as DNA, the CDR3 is TGTGCCATCAGTGAGTCAGAGGGGGCTTTTCCAAATGAGCAGTTCTTC.

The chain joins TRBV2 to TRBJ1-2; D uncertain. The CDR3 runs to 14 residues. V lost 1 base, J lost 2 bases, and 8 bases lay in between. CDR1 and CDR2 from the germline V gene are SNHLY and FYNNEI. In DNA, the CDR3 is TGTGCCAGCAGTGAAGGGAGACTCAACTATGGCTACACCTTC. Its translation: CASSEGRLNYGYTF.

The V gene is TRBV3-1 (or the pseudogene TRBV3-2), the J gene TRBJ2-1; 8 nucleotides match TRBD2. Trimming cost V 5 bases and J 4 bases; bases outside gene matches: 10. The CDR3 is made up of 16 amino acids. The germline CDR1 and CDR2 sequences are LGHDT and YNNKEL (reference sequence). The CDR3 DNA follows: TGTGCCAGCAGCTATATCCTAGCGGGCCTATACAATGAGCAGTTCTTC. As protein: CASSYILAGLYNEQFF.

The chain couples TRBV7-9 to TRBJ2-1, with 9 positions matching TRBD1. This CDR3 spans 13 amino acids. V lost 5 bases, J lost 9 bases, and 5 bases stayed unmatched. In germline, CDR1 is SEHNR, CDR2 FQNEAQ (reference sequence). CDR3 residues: CASSRDRAGEQFF. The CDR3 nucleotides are TGTGCCAGCAGCCGGGACAGGGCGGGTGAGCAGTTCTTC. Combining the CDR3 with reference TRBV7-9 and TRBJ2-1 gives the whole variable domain DTGVSQNPRHKITKRGQNVTFRCDPISEHNRLYWYRQTLGQGPEFLTYFQNEAQLEKSRLLSDRFSAERPKGSFSTLEIQRTEQGDSAMYLCASSRDRAGEQFFGPGTRLTVL.

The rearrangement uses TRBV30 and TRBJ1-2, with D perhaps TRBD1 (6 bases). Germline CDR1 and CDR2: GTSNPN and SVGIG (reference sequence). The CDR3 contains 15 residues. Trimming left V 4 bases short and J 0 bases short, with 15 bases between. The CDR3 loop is CAWNNRVSSNYGYTF. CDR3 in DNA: TGTGCCTGGAATAACAGGGTTTCCTCTAACTATGGCTACACCTTC.

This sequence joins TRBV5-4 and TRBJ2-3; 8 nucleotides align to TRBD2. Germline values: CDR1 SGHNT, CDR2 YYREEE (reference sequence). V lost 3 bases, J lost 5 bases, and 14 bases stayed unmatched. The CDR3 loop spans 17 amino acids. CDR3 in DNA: TGTGCCAGCAGCTCCGGCCCCGGGACTAGTGGGGAAGATACGCAGTATTTT. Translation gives CASSSGPGTSGEDTQYF. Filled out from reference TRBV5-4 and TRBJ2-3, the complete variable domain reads ETGVTQSPTHLIKTRGQQVTLRCSSQSGHNTVSWYQQALGQGPQFIFQYYREEENGRGNFPPRFSGLQFPNYSSELNVNALELDDSALYLCASSSGPGTSGEDTQYFGPGTRLTVL.

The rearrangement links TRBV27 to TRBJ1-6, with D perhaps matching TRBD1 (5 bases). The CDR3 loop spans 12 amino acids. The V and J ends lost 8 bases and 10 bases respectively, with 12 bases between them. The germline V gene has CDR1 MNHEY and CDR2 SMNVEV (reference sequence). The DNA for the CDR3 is TGTGCCAGCCGTTCAGGGTGGTCACCCCTCCACTTT. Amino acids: CASRSGWSPLHF.

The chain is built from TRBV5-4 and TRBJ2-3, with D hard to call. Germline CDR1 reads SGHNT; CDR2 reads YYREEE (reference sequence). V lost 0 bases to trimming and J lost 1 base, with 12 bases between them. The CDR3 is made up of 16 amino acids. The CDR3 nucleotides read TGTGCCAGCAGCTTGGCCGTGGGCGCGGGCACAGATACGCAGTATTTT. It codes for CASSLAVGAGTDTQYF.

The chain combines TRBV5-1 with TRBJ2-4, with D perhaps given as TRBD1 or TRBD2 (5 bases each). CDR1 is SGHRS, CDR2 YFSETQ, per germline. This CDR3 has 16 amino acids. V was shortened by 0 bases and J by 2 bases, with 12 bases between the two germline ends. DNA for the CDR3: TGCGCCAGCAGCTTGGACGGGGCCTTTCCCAAAAACATTCAGTACTTC. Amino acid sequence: CASSLDGAFPKNIQYF. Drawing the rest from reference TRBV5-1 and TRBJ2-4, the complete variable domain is KAGVTQTPRYLIKTRGQQVTLSCSPISGHRSVSWYQQTPGQGLQFLFEYFSETQRNKGNFPGRFSGRQFSNSRSEMNVSTLELGDSALYLCASSLDGAFPKNIQYFGAGTRLSVL.

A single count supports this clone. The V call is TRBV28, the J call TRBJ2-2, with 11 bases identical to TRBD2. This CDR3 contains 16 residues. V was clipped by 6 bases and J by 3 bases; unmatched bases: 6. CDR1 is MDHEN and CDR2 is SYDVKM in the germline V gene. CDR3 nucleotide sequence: TGTGCCAGCAGGCGGACTAGCGGGCTCTACACCGGGGAGCTGTTTTTT. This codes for CASRRTSGLYTGELFF.

CDR3 DNA sequence: TGTGCCAGCAGCTTCAACGGAGGTCCTAATGAGCAGTTCTTC. Translating it yields CASSFNGGPNEQFF. This sequence joins TRBV7-9 and TRBJ2-1; possibly TRBD2 for D (5 bases). Germline assignment: CDR1 SEHNR and CDR2 FQNEAQ (reference sequence). The ends were cut back, 3 bases at V and 7 bases at J, with 13 bases in the middle. The CDR3 spans 14 residues.

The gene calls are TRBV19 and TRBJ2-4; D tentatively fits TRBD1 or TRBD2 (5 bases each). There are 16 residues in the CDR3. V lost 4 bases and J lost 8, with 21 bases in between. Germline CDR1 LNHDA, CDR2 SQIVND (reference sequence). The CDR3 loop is CASSTIDLIVGDIQYF. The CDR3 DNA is TGTGCCAGTAGTACTATAGACCTGATAGTGGGGGACATTCAGTACTTC.

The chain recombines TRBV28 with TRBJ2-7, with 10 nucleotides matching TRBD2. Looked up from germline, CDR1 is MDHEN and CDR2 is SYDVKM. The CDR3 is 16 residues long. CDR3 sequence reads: CAGSPPQREGIYEQYV. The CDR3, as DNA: TGTGCCGGCAGTCCCCCCCAGCGGGAGGGTATCTACGAGCAGTACGTC.

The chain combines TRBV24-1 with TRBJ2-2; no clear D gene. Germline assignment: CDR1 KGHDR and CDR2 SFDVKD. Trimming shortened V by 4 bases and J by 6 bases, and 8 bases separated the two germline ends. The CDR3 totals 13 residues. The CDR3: CATSEDPPGELFF. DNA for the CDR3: TGTGCCACCAGTGAGGATCCTCCCGGGGAGCTGTTTTTT.

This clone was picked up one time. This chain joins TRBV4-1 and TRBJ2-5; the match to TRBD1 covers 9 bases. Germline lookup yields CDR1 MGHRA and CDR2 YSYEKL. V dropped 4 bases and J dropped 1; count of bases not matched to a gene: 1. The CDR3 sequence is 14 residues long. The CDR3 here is CASSRDRVQETQYF. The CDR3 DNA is TGCGCCAGCAGCCGGGACAGGGTCCAAGAGACCCAGTACTTC.

CDR3 coding DNA: TGCGCCAGCAGCTCACAGGTCCACCAAGAGACCCAGTACTTC. Translated, it gives CASSSQVHQETQYF. V is TRBV5-1 and J is TRBJ2-5; perhaps TRBD1 as D (5 bases). The CDR3 sequence is 14 residues long. Trimming left V 3 bases short and J 0 bases short, with 9 bases between. CDR1 SGHRS and CDR2 YFSETQ come from the germline V gene.

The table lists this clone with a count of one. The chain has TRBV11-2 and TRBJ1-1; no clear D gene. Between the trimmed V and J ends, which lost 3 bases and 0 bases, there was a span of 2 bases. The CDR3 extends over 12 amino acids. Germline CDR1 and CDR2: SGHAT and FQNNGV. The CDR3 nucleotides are TGTGCCAGCAGCTTCCTGAACACTGAAGCTTTCTTT. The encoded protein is CASSFLNTEAFF.

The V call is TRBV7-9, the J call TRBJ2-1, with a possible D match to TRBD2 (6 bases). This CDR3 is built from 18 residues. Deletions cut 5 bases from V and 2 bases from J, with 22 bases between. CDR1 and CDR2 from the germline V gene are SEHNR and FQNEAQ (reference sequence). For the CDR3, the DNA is TGTGCCAGCAGCCCCTTCCTTCCCTCAGGGAGGCCCTACAATGAGCAGTTCTTC. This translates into CASSPFLPSGRPYNEQFF.

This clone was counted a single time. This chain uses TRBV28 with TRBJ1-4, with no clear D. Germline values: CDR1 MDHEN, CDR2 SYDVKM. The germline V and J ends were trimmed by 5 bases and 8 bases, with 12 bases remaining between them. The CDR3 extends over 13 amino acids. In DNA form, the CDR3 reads TGTGCCAGCAGTGATTACCTGGAGGAAAAACTGTTTTTT. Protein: CASSDYLEEKLFF.

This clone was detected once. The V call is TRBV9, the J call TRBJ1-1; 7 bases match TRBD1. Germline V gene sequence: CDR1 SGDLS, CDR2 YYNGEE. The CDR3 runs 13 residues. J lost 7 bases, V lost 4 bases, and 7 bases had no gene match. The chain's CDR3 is CASSTQGRSEAFF. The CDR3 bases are TGTGCCAGCAGCACACAGGGGCGTAGTGAAGCTTTCTTT.

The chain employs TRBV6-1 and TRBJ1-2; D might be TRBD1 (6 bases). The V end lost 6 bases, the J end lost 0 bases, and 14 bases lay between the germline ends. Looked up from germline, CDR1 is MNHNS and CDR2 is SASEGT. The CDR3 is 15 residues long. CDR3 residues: CASSRGGTPNYGYTF. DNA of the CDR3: TGTGCCAGCAGCCGAGGGGGAACCCCTAACTATGGCTACACCTTC.